The sequence of this TCR beta chain was determined in a study of metastatic and nonmetastatic thyroid tumors. Study overall: Comparison of repertoires was carried out across blood and tumor or nodule tissue from malignant and benign thyroid patients.

In regard to this clone: Its cognate antigen is unknown.

Findings and caveats of the study: The reported finding was significantly higher TCR beta diversity in malignant thyroid tumors relative to benign nodules, in blood and tumor.

Authors' data handling: Using the CDR3 differences seen across clinicopathological groups, the authors built a distant-metastasis classifier for papillary thyroid cancer, which was meant to discriminate distant-metastatic patients. TCRdb re-called clones via MiXCR from the PCR reads. The V and J calls shown here were made by TCRdb, not taken from the authors' results. Of 6,500 to 7,000 clones listed, about 34% are singletons. Losses at the gene ends were 5 bases for V and 4 bases for J; bases not matched to a gene: 2. The CDR3 covers 16 residues. The V gene's germline CDR1 is SGHAT and CDR2 FQNNGV. Patients were all untreated before their thyroid surgery.

Material for sequencing was adjacent normal tissue. The chain has TRBV11-2 and TRBJ2-1; 16 nucleotides match TRBD2. This clonotype was sampled from a female donor with papillary thyroid cancer or a benign thyroid nodule (not recorded which). Some clones in this sample may be carry-over from other donors' samples. This CDR3 reads CASSRGLAGGYNEQFF. Written as DNA, the CDR3 is TGTGCCAGCAGCCGGGGACTAGCGGGAGGGTACAATGAGCAGTTCTTC.